Included here is one T cell receptor beta chain sequence, with context. The sample originates from a study of blood T cell repertoires in COVID-19. Study-level background: Samples of COVID-19 (acute and convalescent) were obtained from the United States, Italy and Spain.

Assignments of participants to cohorts depended upon their own reported clinical history. Donors in Cohort 3 who had recovered were those with two negative PCRs, healthcare professional clearance, or resolution of their symptoms. The CDR3 totals 15 residues. Germline lookup yields CDR1 SGHRS and CDR2 YFSETQ. With 0 bases removed from V and 0 bases from J, the gap between germline ends came to 6 bases. In the original workflow: Amplification of reference gene primers was used by the study to estimate nucleated cell counts. Sequencing was performed with immunoSEQ multiplex PCR; in TCRdb, only in-frame clones are kept and a portion is missing. V, J and clone size are taken as reported in that table, and D and trimming were inferred from the DNA itself. In the table there are 170,000 or so clones, roughly 90% of which are singletons.

The sequence came from a woman aged 50 to 60 who had recovered from COVID-19. Material for sequencing was PBMCs or T cells enriched from blood (not recorded which). The gene calls are TRBV5-1 and TRBJ2-2; perhaps TRBD1 as D (5 bases). For the CDR3, the DNA is TGCGCCAGCAGCTTGGCAGGGCCGAACACCGGGGAGCTGTTTTTT. It codes for CASSLAGPNTGELFF. Full variable domain (outside the CDR3, taken from reference TRBV5-1 and TRBJ2-2): KAGVTQTPRYLIKTRGQQVTLSCSPISGHRSVSWYQQTPGQGLQFLFEYFSETQRNKGNFPGRFSGRQFSNSRSEMNVSTLELGDSALYLCASSLAGPNTGELFFGEGSRLTVL.